A single sample is the source of the 25 T cell receptor beta chains below, sequenced in a study of CD8 T cells in ankylosing spondylitis. Via MiXCR, TCRdb re-called the 5' RACE reads, giving one row per CDR3 protein. The table has roughly 90,000 distinct CDR3 sequences, roughly 8.3% seen once. What was sequenced was blood, either unsorted or a sorted T cell fraction (not recorded which). The origin of the receptors is a male donor with ankylosing spondylitis or in good health (not recorded which).

This chain joins TRBV5-1 and TRBJ1-5; D unresolved. The CDR3 has 14 residues. CDR1 and CDR2 from the germline V gene are SGHRS and YFSETQ. Trimming pared 5 bases from V and 3 bases from J, leaving 12 bases between. The CDR3, as DNA: TGCGCCAGCAGTTTCGACGGTTCCAATCAGCCCCAGCATTTT. Encoded protein: CASSFDGSNQPQHF.

This clonotype was recorded at least ten times. The chain has TRBV18 and TRBJ2-7, with D perhaps assigned TRBD1 or TRBD2 (5 bases each). The CDR3 consists of 14 residues. Looked up from germline, CDR1 is KGHSH and CDR2 is LQKENI. V gave up 1 base and J gave up 3 bases, with 10 bases separating them. This CDR3 reads CASSPQGTYYEQYF. The CDR3 region has the DNA TGTGCCAGCTCACCACAGGGGACCTACTACGAGCAGTACTTC.

There are many counts of this clonotype. The chain combines TRBV7-2 with TRBJ2-1; 11 positions agree with TRBD1. The CDR3 loop spans 14 amino acids. Germline V gives CDR1 SGHTA, CDR2 FQGNSA. With V trimmed by 7 bases and J by 6 bases, 5 bases remained unmatched. The CDR3 bases are TGTGCCAGCATTAAGGGACAGGGGGGCAATGAGCAGTTCTTC. Protein sequence: CASIKGQGGNEQFF.

There are many counts of this clonotype. V and J are TRBV25-1 and TRBJ2-1, with TRBD2 as a possible D gene (5 bases). The CDR3 consists of 13 residues. Germline V gene sequence: CDR1 MGHDK, CDR2 SYGVNS. Trimming left V 6 bases short and J 3 bases short, with 9 bases between. CDR3: CASREARYNEQFF. The CDR3 nucleotides are TGTGCCAGCAGGGAGGCCCGCTACAATGAGCAGTTCTTC.

This clonotype was observed many times. The chain joins TRBV5-1 to TRBJ2-2; 9 bases are a match to TRBD1. Germline V lookup: CDR1 SGHRS, CDR2 YFSETQ. This CDR3 is 16 amino acids long. Trimming cost V 5 bases and J 6 bases; bases outside gene matches: 11. CDR3 in DNA: TGCGCCAGCAGTTCATCCGGGACAGGGTGGTCCGGGGAGCTGTTTTTT. Amino acids: CASSSSGTGWSGELFF.

In this sample, this clonotype turned up many times. V is TRBV6-2 or TRBV6-3 and J is TRBJ2-7; possibly TRBD2 for D (6 bases). V lost 6 bases, J lost 0 bases, and 12 bases lay in between. CDR1 and CDR2 (germline): MNHEY, SVGEGT. The CDR3 extends over 14 amino acids. CDR3 amino acids: CASRMDYLSYEQYF. The CDR3 region has the DNA TGTGCCAGCAGAATGGACTACCTCTCCTACGAGCAGTACTTC.

This clonotype was seen repeatedly, ten times or more. The chain combines TRBV4-3 with TRBJ1-1, with TRBD1 identical over 9 bases. This CDR3 is 15 amino acids long. The germline V gene encodes CDR1 LGHNA and CDR2 YSLEER. V shed 1 base, J shed 0 bases, and the junction held 0 bases outside the gene matches. The CDR3: CASSQGTGVNTEAFF. The CDR3, as DNA: TGCGCCAGCAGCCAAGGGACAGGGGTGAACACTGAAGCTTTCTTT.

In its sample, this clonotype was seen many times. The V and J genes are TRBV10-2 and TRBJ2-3, with D maybe TRBD2 (5 bases). Germline CDR1 reads WSHSY; CDR2 reads SAAADI. Trimming took off 8 bases at V and 3 bases at J, with 18 bases between the two ends. This CDR3 is built from 15 residues. The CDR3 sequence is CASVNLDWETDTQYF. For the CDR3, the DNA is TGCGCCAGCGTGAATCTAGATTGGGAGACAGATACGCAGTATTTT.

This clonotype was recorded many times. The V and J genes are TRBV5-1 and TRBJ1-5; TRBD1 matches 7 bases. This CDR3 has 16 residues. The germline V gene has CDR1 SGHRS and CDR2 YFSETQ. J gave up 3 bases and V 0 bases, and 6 bases lay outside the gene matches. The CDR3 reads CASSLGPGGVNQPQHF. CDR3 DNA: TGCGCCAGCAGCTTGGGGCCAGGGGGTGTCAATCAGCCCCAGCATTTT.

This clonotype was counted at least ten times. The genes are TRBV20-1 and TRBJ2-3; no firm D call. The V and J ends lost 3 bases and 3 bases respectively, with 4 bases between them. The germline V gene encodes CDR1 DFQATT and CDR2 SNEGSKA (reference sequence). The CDR3 length is 11 residues. The CDR3 region is CSARVTDTQYF. The CDR3 DNA follows: TGCAGTGCTAGGGTGACAGATACGCAGTATTTT.

This clonotype is medium-sized (0.01 to 0.1%). The V call is TRBV7-8, the J call TRBJ2-2; D may be TRBD1 or TRBD2 (6 bases each). CDR3 length: 16 residues. Trimming shortened V by 1 base and J by 4 bases, and 13 bases separated the two germline ends. CDR1 and CDR2 from the germline V gene are SGHVS and FQNEAQ. DNA of the CDR3: TGTGCCAGCAGCTTAGAGGGGGGAAGGGGCACCGGGGAGCTGTTTTTT. Its translation is CASSLEGGRGTGELFF.

This clonotype was recorded at least ten times. The chain uses TRBV19 and TRBJ1-5; weak D call: TRBD1 (6 bases). Trimming left V 4 bases short and J 1 base short, with 8 bases between. The CDR3 contains 14 residues. The germline CDR1 and CDR2 sequences are LNHDA and SQIVND (reference sequence). Here the CDR3 reads CASSKQGSNQPQHF. CDR3 bases: TGTGCCAGTAGTAAACAGGGAAGCAATCAGCCCCAGCATTTT.

This clonotype was observed a handful of times. The chain is built from TRBV7-2 and TRBJ1-1, with 7 bases lining up with TRBD1. CDR1 and CDR2 from the germline V gene are SGHTA and FQGNSA. Germline trimming cut 5 bases from V and 10 bases from J; bases unmatched to any gene: 7. The CDR3 loop spans 12 amino acids. The CDR3 nucleotides are TGTGCCAGCAGCCCAGACTACAGGGGAGCTTTCTTT. Amino acid sequence: CASSPDYRGAFF.

This clonotype was counted many times. J is TRBJ1-1 and V is TRBV10-2, with a weak D call TRBD1 (5 bases). The CDR3 consists of 19 residues. CDR1 is WSHSY, CDR2 SAAADI, per germline. V dropped 10 bases and J dropped 6 bases, with 36 bases sitting between them. The CDR3 region is CATRKQAAGWVVAEAEAFF. CDR3 DNA sequence: TGCGCCACCCGAAAACAGGCGGCGGGGTGGGTGGTTGCTGAAGCTGAAGCTTTCTTT.

This clonotype was seen ten or more times. The chain has TRBV29-1 and TRBJ2-7; 10 bases are shared with TRBD1. This CDR3 has 16 amino acids. Germline loops: CDR1 SQVTM, CDR2 ANQGSEA. J was trimmed by 0 bases and V by 4 bases; bases with no gene match: 9. CDR3 in DNA: TGCAGCGTTGGGAGGGACAGGGGTTCCTCCTCCTACGAGCAGTACTTC. Amino acids: CSVGRDRGSSSYEQYF.

This clonotype was picked up many times. The junction departs from the called germline gene at one end, perhaps through a read error. The chain carries TRBV6-2 or TRBV6-3 and TRBJ2-1, with D possibly being TRBD2 (6 bases). This CDR3 has 13 amino acids. Looked up from germline, CDR1 is MNHEY and CDR2 is SVGEGT. The CDR3 protein is CASSSLAGTLPRF. In DNA, the CDR3 is TGTGCCAGCAGTTCACTAGCTGGAACCTTACCACGATTC.

V is TRBV4-3 and J is TRBJ2-1; D remains ambiguous. CDR3 size: 15 residues. Trimming removed 0 bases from V and 6 bases from J, with 12 bases in between. Germline V lookup: CDR1 LGHNA, CDR2 YSLEER. CDR3 bases: TGCGCCAGCAGCCAAGATCTTCTACGGGCCAATGAGCAGTTCTTC. Translation gives CASSQDLLRANEQFF.

Many counts were recorded for this clonotype. The chain combines TRBV20-1 with TRBJ2-1; D not certain. V lost 3 bases and J lost 7, with 19 bases in between. CDR1 and CDR2 (germline): DFQATT, SNEGSKA (reference sequence). The CDR3 totals 15 residues. The CDR3 coding sequence is TGCAGTGCTAGTCATGGCGGTTCGATCTATAATGAGCAGTTCTTC. Its protein product is CSASHGGSIYNEQFF.

There are many counts of this clonotype. The gene calls are TRBV4-1 and TRBJ1-1, with a tentative D call TRBD1 (6 bases). The CDR3 spans 16 residues. Trimming removed 0 bases at V and 0 bases at J, with 11 bases between. The germline CDR1 and CDR2 sequences are MGHRA and YSYEKL. The CDR3 loop is CASSQDRGGMNTEAFF. The CDR3 nucleotides read TGCGCCAGCAGCCAAGATAGAGGGGGAATGAACACTGAAGCTTTCTTT.

This clonotype was seen many times. The chain couples TRBV18 to TRBJ2-7; the D is unclear. The germline V gene has CDR1 KGHSH and CDR2 LQKENI. This CDR3 is 12 amino acids long. V was shortened by 3 bases and J by 3 bases, with 6 bases between the two germline ends. The CDR3 loop is CASSPGHYEQYF. In DNA, the CDR3 is TGTGCCAGCTCACCTGGCCACTACGAGCAGTACTTC.

This clonotype was detected ten times or more. The V call is TRBV11-2, the J call TRBJ1-6; D gene ambiguous. The CDR3 runs 15 residues. Germline CDR1 SGHAT, CDR2 FQNNGV. Trimming removed 0 bases at V and 6 bases at J, with 9 bases between. The CDR3, as DNA: TGTGCCAGCAGCTTAGATACCACAGCTAATTCACCCCTCCACTTT. Translating it yields CASSLDTTANSPLHF.

V is TRBV5-1 and J is TRBJ1-4, with D perhaps TRBD1 (5 bases). Germline values: CDR1 SGHRS, CDR2 YFSETQ. Trimming removed 0 bases at V and 2 bases at J, with 8 bases between. The CDR3 is 15 amino acids. The CDR3 is CASSLVGTTNEKLFF. CDR3 bases: TGCGCCAGCAGCTTGGTCGGGACCACTAATGAAAAACTGTTTTTT.

The CDR3 region is CASSLASATGELFF. CDR3 nucleotides: TGTGCCAGCAGCTTAGCGTCTGCCACCGGGGAGCTGTTTTTT. This rearrangement joins TRBV7-2 to TRBJ2-2; D remains unclear. Germline V gene data show CDR1 as SGHTA and CDR2 as FQGNSA. Trimming took 0 bases from V and 4 from J, leaving 6 bases between them. The CDR3 has 14 amino acids.

The chain is built from TRBV21-1 and TRBJ2-6. TRBV21-1 is a documented pseudogene. The CDR3 spans 12 residues. CDR3 nucleotides: TGTGCCAGCCCGAGGGGGGCCAACGTCCTGACTTTC. This sequence encodes CASPRGANVLTF.

This chain uses TRBV7-3 with TRBJ2-2; 8 positions match TRBD1. Germline V gene sequence: CDR1 SGHTA, CDR2 FQGTGA. The V segment lost 4 bases and the J segment 0 bases; nucleotides outside the gene matches: 4. This CDR3 contains 16 residues. In nucleotides, the CDR3 is TGTGCCAGCAGCTCCAGGACAGGGACGAACACCGGGGAGCTGTTTTTT. Its translation: CASSSRTGTNTGELFF.